This TCR beta chain was captured in a study of CD8+CD57+ T cells in acquired aplastic anemia. Across the whole study: Sorted CD4+ and CD8+ cell DNA averaged 3.2 ug.

Whole-study findings and limits: Around 30 was the count of CD8+ CDR3 sequences that patients shared with controls.

CDR3 length equals 16 residues. Germline loops: CDR1 LNHNV, CDR2 YYDKDF (reference sequence). The ends lost 0 bases at V and 0 bases at J; junction bases unmatched: 0. Genomic DNA templated the TCR beta VDJ and CDR3 profiling. Using its own MiXCR run on the reads, TCRdb lists one record per CDR3 protein. The repertoire consists of more than 150,000 distinct CDR3 sequences, with 45% to 60% occurring once and the leading ten covering about an eighth. The sequenced patients had an expansion of CD8+CD57+ cells seen by flow cytometry. Each patient carried a diagnosis of severe acquired aplastic anemia. The study sampled blood from patients who had received no therapy. Points on this clonotype: What it recognizes is unknown.

Material: sorted CD4+, CD8+, or CD8+CD57+ T cells (not recorded which) from PBMCs. The sequence was obtained from a human donor with aplastic anemia. This chain connects TRBV15 to TRBJ2-2, with 8 bases lining up with TRBD2. CDR3 coding DNA: TGTGCCACCAGCAGAGAAGCGGGGGCGAACACCGGGGAGCTGTTTTTT. This translates into CATSREAGANTGELFF. Variable domain in full (rest from reference TRBV15 and TRBJ2-2): DAMVIQNPRYQVTQFGKPVTLSCSQTLNHNVMYWYQQKSSQAPKLLFHYYDKDFNNEADTPDNFQSRRPNTSFCFLDIRSPGLGDTAMYLCATSREAGANTGELFFGEGSRLTVL.